The next 9 T cell receptor beta chains were all read from a single sample in a study of cytomegalovirus exposure and HLA in healthy donors. Both 60 Vbeta primers and 13 Jbeta primers went into the PCR. The repertoire was sequenced with immunoSEQ multiplex PCR; TCRdb's copy has only in-frame clones and lacks some. Of about 200,000 clones listed, approximately 80% are singletons. Sample: PBMCs. The receptors stem from a man younger than 45 in good health and CMV-seronegative.

The chain is built from TRBV13 and TRBJ2-3, with 9 bases fitting TRBD1. CDR1 and CDR2 from the germline V gene are PRHDT and FYEKMQ (reference sequence). Trimming took 5 bases from V and 1 from J; bases not matched to a gene: 10. CDR3 size: 17 residues. CDR3 amino acids: CASSQIAQGAGTDTQYF. CDR3 bases: TGTGCCAGCAGCCAAATCGCACAGGGGGCGGGCACAGATACGCAGTATTTT.

This chain joins TRBV7-9 and TRBJ1-4; D is perhaps TRBD1 (5 bases). Between the trimmed V and J ends, which lost 1 base and 1 base, there was a span of 13 bases. This CDR3 comprises 17 residues. From germline, CDR1 is SEHNR and CDR2 FQNEAQ (reference sequence). This chain's CDR3 is CASSLEGGALTNEKLFF. In nucleotides, the CDR3 is TGTGCCAGCAGCTTAGAGGGCGGGGCGTTAACTAATGAAAAACTGTTTTTT.

The V and J genes are TRBV5-4 and TRBJ2-1; D remains ambiguous. Germline CDR1 and CDR2: SGHNT and YYREEE (reference sequence). There are 11 residues in the CDR3. Trimming took 5 bases from V and 12 from J, leaving 12 bases between them. The CDR3 spells CASSTLSRQFF. DNA of the CDR3: TGTGCCAGCAGTACACTAAGTAGGCAGTTCTTC.

The CDR3 sequence: CASSYKGQDQYEQYF. The CDR3 DNA reads as TGTGCCAGCAGCTATAAGGGGCAGGACCAGTACGAGCAGTACTTC. The chain carries TRBV5-4 and TRBJ2-7, with D possibly matching TRBD1 (5 bases). CDR3 length: 15 amino acids. Germline CDR1 and CDR2: SGHNT and YYREEE (reference sequence). Trimming took 3 bases from V and 4 from J, leaving 17 bases between them. Full variable domain (missing parts from reference TRBV5-4 and TRBJ2-7): ETGVTQSPTHLIKTRGQQVTLRCSSQSGHNTVSWYQQALGQGPQFIFQYYREEENGRGNFPPRFSGLQFPNYSSELNVNALELDDSALYLCASSYKGQDQYEQYFGPGTRLTVT.

The V gene is TRBV7-2, the J gene TRBJ1-1; 8 bases align to TRBD1. The trim removed 5 bases at V and 5 bases at J, leaving 10 bases unmatched. This CDR3 comprises 15 residues. In germline, CDR1 is SGHTA, CDR2 FQGNSA. The CDR3 DNA sequence: TGTGCCAGCAGCATCAGGGGGCGGGGAAGTACTGAAGCTTTCTTT. This translates into CASSIRGRGSTEAFF.

With regard to this clone: At one end the junction does not follow the germline gene, possibly because of a read error. For the CDR3, the DNA is TGCGCCAGCAGCCAAGACCACGGACAGCCCGCTCTGAGGGCCAGCGTCCTGACTTTC. This encodes CASSQDHGQPALRASVLTF. The genes are TRBV4-3 and TRBJ2-6, with D maybe TRBD1 (6 bases). CDR1 and CDR2 (germline): LGHNA, YSLEER. CDR3 length: 19 amino acids.

The chain employs TRBV28 and TRBJ1-2, with 8 bases lining up with TRBD1. This CDR3 has 12 amino acids. Germline-derived CDR1 and CDR2 are MDHEN and SYDVKM. The V gene end was trimmed by 7 bases and the J gene end by 7 bases; junction bases not matched to a gene: 5. In DNA form, the CDR3 reads TGTGCCAGCACCTATGACAGGGGTGGCTACACCTTC. Its translation: CASTYDRGGYTF.

The V and J genes are TRBV12-5 and TRBJ2-2; 8 bases fit TRBD1. Trimming took 4 bases from V and 4 from J; bases not matched to a gene: 8. This CDR3 spans 16 amino acids. Germline V CDR1 and CDR2: LGHNT, FRNRAP. This chain's CDR3 is CASGSRQGFVTGELFF. The CDR3 coding sequence is TGTGCTAGTGGTTCGCGACAGGGGTTTGTCACCGGGGAGCTGTTTTTT.

The chain joins TRBV2 to TRBJ1-2, with unresolved D. Trimming shortened V by 6 bases and J by 4 bases, and 12 bases separated the two germline ends. The CDR3 consists of 13 residues. CDR1 is SNHLY, CDR2 FYNNEI, per germline. The CDR3 region is CASRGGPLYGYTF. The CDR3 DNA follows: TGTGCCAGCAGGGGTGGGCCACTCTATGGCTACACCTTC.